Listed below are T cell receptor beta chains from one sample, sequenced in a study of T cell responses to AZD1222 COVID-19 vaccine. Using immunoSEQ multiplex PCR, the repertoire was profiled, and TCRdb retains in-frame clones only, with some absent. The sample includes 130,000 to 150,000 clones, about 90% seen only once; the top ten take 4% to 6%. The sequences come from peripheral blood, collected on day 0 of AZD1222 vaccination. All receptors come from an adult in good health. CDR3s include the opening cysteine and the closing phenylalanine or tryptophan. The D gene is left open where the match is weak.

V gene,J gene,D gene,CDR3 protein,CDR3 DNA
TRBV7-9,TRBJ1-5,NA,CASSLGDSNQPQHF,TGTGCCAGCAGCTTGGGGGATAGCAATCAGCCCCAGCATTTT
TRBV19,TRBJ2-7,TRBD2,CASSTLLAARGEQYF,TGTGCCAGTAGTACCCTGCTAGCGGCACGGGGGGAGCAGTACTTC
TRBV18,TRBJ1-1,NA,CASSPSGANEAFF,TGTGCCAGCTCACCATCCGGGGCCAACGAAGCTTTCTTT
TRBV6-6,TRBJ2-2,NA,CASRPGVGELFF,TGTGCCAGCAGGCCAGGGGTCGGGGAGCTGTTTTTT
TRBV29-1,TRBJ2-5,NA,CSVEFGGTQYF,TGCAGCGTTGAATTCGGGGGGACCCAGTACTTC
TRBV4-2,TRBJ1-4,NA,CASSQGTEILGTNEKLFF,TGTGCCAGCAGCCAAGGGACAGAGATTTTGGGGACTAATGAAAAACTGTTTTTT
TRBV4-2,TRBJ1-1,NA,CASSQEEGGGTEAFF,TGTGCCAGCAGCCAAGAAGAGGGGGGAGGCACTGAAGCTTTCTTT
TRBV29-1,TRBJ1-1,NA,CSVELWWGAEAFF,TGCAGCGTTGAGTTATGGTGGGGAGCTGAAGCTTTCTTT
TRBV7-2,TRBJ1-6,NA,CASSGNRDGSPLHF,TGTGCCAGCAGCGGCAACAGGGACGGTTCACCCCTCCACTTT
TRBV6-2/TRBV6-3,TRBJ2-2,TRBD2,CASSLGGVAGTGELFF,TGTGCCAGCAGTTTGGGGGGGGTGGCGGGCACCGGGGAGCTGTTTTTT
TRBV19,TRBJ2-1,TRBD2,CASSAGLTNEQFF,TGTGCCAGTAGTGCGGGACTAACGAATGAGCAGTTCTTC
TRBV3-1/TRBV3-2,TRBJ1-5,NA,CASSQGLNQPQHF,TGTGCCAGCAGCCAAGGGCTCAATCAGCCCCAGCATTTT
TRBV6-2/TRBV6-3,TRBJ2-2,TRBD1,CASSYTNPQVGQDTGELFF,TGTGCCAGCAGTTACACTAATCCCCAGGTAGGACAGGACACCGGGGAGCTGTTTTTT